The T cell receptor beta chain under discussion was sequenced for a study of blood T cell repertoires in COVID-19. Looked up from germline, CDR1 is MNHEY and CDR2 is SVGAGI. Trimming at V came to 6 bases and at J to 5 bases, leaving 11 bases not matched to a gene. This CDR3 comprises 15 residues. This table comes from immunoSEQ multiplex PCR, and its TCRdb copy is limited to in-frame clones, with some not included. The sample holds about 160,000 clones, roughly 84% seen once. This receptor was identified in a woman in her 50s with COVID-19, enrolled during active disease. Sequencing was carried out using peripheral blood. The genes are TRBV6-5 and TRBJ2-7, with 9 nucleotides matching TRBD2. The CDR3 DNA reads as TGTGCCAGCAGACCTCTGGCGGGGGGGGACCACGAGCAGTACTTC. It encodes CASRPLAGGDHEQYF.